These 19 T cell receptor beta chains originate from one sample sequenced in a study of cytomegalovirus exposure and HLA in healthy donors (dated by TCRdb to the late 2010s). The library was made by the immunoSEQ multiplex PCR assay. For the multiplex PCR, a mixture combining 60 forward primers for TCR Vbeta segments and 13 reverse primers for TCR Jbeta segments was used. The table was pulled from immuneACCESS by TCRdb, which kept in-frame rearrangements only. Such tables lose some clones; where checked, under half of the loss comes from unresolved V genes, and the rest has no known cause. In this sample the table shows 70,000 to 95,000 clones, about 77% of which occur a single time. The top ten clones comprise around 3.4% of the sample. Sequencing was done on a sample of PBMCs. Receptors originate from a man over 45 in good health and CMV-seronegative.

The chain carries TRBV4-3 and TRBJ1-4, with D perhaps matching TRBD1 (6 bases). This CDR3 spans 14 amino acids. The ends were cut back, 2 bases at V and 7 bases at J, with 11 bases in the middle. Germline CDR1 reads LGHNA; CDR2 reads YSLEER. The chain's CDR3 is CASSQTGGPEKLFF. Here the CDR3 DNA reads TGCGCCAGCAGCCAAACGGGGGGGCCTGAAAAACTGTTTTTT.

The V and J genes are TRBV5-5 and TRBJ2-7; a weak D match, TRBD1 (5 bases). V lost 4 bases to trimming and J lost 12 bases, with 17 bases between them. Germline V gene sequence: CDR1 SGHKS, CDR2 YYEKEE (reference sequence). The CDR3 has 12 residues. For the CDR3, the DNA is TGTGCCAGCAGCCTGTCCAGGGATAGCTTGTACTTC. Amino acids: CASSLSRDSLYF.

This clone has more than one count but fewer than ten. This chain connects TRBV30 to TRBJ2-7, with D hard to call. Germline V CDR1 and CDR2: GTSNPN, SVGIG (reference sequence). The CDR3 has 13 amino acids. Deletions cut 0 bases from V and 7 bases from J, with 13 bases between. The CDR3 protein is CAWSVHSVWEQYF. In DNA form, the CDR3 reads TGTGCCTGGAGTGTACATTCTGTGTGGGAGCAGTACTTC. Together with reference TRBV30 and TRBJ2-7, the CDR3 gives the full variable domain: SQTIHQWPATLVQPVGSPLSLECTVEGTSNPNLYWYRQAAGRGLQLLFYSVGIGQISSEVPQNLSASRPQDRQFILSSKKLLLSDSGFYLCAWSVHSVWEQYFGPGTRLTVT.

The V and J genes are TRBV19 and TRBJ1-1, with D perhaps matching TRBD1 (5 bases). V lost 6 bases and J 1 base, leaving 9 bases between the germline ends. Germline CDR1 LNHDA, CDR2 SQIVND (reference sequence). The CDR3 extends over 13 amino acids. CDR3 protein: CASRGPRNTEAFF. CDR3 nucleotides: TGTGCCAGTAGGGGGCCGAGGAACACTGAAGCTTTCTTT.

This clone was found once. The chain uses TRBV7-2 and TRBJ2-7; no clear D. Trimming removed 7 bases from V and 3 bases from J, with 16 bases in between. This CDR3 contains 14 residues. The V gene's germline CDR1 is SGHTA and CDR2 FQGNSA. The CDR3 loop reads CASTLLRSNYEQYF. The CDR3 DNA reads TGTGCCAGCACTCTGCTGAGGTCTAACTACGAGCAGTACTTC.

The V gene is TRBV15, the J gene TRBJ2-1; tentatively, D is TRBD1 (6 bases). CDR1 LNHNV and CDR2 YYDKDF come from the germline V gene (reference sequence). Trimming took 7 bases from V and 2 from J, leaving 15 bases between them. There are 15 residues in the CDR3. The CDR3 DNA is TGTGCCACCAACCCCAGAGGGGGAACCTACAATGAGCAGTTCTTC. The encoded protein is CATNPRGGTYNEQFF.

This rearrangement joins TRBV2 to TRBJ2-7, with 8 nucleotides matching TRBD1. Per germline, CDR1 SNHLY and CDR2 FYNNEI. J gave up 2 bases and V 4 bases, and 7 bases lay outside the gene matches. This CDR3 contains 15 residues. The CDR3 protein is CASSGDRNSPYEQYF. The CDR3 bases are TGTGCCAGCAGTGGGGACAGGAATAGCCCCTACGAGCAGTACTTC.

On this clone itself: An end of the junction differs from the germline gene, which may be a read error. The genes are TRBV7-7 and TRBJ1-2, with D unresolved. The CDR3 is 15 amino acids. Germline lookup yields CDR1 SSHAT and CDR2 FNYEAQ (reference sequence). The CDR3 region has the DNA TGTGCTAGCAGCCCCAACTTGCGATTTAACTATGGCTACACCTTC. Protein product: CASSPNLRFNYGYTF.

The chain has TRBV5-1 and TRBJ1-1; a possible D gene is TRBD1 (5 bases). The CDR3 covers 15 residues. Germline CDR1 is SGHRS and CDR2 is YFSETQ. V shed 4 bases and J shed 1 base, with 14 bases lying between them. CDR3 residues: CASSRTGVGNTEAFF. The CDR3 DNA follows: TGCGCCAGCAGCCGAACGGGGGTGGGGAACACTGAAGCTTTCTTT.

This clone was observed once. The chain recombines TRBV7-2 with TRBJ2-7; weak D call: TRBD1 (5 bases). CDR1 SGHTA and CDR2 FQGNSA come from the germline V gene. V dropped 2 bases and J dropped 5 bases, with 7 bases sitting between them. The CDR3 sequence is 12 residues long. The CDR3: CASSLQGHEQYF. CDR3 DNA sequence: TGTGCCAGCAGCTTACAGGGCCACGAGCAGTACTTC. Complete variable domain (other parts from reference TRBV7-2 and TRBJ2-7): GAGVSQSPSNKVTEKGKDVELRCDPISGHTALYWYRQSLGQGLEFLIYFQGNSAPDKSGLPSDRFSAERTGGSVSTLTIQRTQQEDSAVYLCASSLQGHEQYFGPGTRLTVT.

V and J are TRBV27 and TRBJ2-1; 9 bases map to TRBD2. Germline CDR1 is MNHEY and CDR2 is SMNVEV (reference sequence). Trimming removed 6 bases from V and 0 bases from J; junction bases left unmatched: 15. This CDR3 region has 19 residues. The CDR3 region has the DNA TGTGCCAGCAGCCCGATATTCGGGCTAGCGGGGACCTCCTACAATGAGCAGTTCTTC. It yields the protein CASSPIFGLAGTSYNEQFF.

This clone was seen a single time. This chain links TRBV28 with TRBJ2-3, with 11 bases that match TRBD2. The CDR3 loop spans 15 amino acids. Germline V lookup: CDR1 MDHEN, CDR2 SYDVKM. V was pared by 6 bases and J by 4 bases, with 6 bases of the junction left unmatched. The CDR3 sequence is CASSLASGGPDTQYF. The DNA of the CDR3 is TGTGCCAGCAGCCTCGCTAGCGGGGGGCCAGATACGCAGTATTTT.

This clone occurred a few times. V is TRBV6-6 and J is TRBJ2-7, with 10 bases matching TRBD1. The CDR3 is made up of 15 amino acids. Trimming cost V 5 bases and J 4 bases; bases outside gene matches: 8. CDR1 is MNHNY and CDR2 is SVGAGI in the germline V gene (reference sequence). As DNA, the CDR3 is TGTGCCAGCAGTGACCCAGGGACAGGGGAGTACGAGCAGTACTTC. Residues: CASSDPGTGEYEQYF.

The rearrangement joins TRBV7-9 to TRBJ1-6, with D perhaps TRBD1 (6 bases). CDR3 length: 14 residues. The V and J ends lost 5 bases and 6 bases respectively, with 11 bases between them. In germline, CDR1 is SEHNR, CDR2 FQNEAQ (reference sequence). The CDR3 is CASSEDSFNSPLHF. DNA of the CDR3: TGTGCCAGCAGCGAGGACAGCTTTAATTCACCCCTCCACTTT.

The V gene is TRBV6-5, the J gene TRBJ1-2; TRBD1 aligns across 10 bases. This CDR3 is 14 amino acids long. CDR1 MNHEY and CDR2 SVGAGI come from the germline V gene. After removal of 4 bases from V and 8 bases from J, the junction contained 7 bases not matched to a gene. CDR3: CASSFGQGGWGYTF. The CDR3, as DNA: TGTGCCAGCAGTTTCGGACAGGGGGGTTGGGGCTACACCTTC.

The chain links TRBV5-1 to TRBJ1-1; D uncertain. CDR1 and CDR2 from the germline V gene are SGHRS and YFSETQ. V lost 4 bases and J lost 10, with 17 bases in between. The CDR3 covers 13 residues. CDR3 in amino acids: CASSDGDLARAFF. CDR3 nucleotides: TGCGCCAGCAGCGACGGGGATCTGGCGAGAGCTTTCTTT.

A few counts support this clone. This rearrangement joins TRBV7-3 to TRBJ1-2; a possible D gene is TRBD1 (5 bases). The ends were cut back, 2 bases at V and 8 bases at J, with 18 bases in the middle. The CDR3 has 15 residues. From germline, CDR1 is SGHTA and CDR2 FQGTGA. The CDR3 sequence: CASSLLGGERGGYTF. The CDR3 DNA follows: TGTGCCAGCAGCTTACTTGGGGGGGAAAGAGGGGGCTACACCTTC.

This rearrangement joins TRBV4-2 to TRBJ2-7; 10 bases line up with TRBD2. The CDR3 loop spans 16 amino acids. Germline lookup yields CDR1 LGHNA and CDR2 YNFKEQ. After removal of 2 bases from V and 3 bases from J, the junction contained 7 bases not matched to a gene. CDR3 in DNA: TGTGCCAGCAGCCAATTTAGCGGGGGGCTTGACTACGAGCAGTACTTC. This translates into CASSQFSGGLDYEQYF.

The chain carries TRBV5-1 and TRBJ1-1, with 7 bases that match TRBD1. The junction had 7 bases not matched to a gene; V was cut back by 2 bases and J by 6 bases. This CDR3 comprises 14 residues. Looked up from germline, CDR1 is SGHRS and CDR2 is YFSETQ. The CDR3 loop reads CASSFPGQWAEAFF. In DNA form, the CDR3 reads TGCGCCAGCAGCTTCCCGGGACAGTGGGCTGAAGCTTTCTTT.